The next 11 T cell receptor beta chains were all read from a single sample in a study of human T cells and chemical hapten exposure. From the RACE reads, TCRdb called clonotypes with MiXCR, one entry per CDR3 protein. The table shows approximately 80,000 distinct CDR3 sequences, with 10% occurring only once. Time point denoted: patch test 2, 6 weeks after DPC sensitization. Documented treatment: therapeutic diphenylcyclopropenone sensitization with weekly scalp DPC. The specimen was whole blood, collected in connection with sensitization to the hapten diphenylcyclopropenone (DPC). The receptor set was obtained from a woman in her twenties or thirties with alopecia areata. Some clones in this sample may be carry-over from other donors' samples.

This clonotype was observed at least ten times. The J gene is TRBJ1-5, the V gene TRBV12-3 or TRBV12-4; TRBD1 matches 8 bases. Germline trimming cut 5 bases from V and 2 bases from J; bases unmatched to any gene: 5. The CDR3 has 15 residues. In DNA, the CDR3 is TGTGCCAGCAGTACGGGACAGGTACGCAATCAGCCCCAGCATTTT. This gives the protein CASSTGQVRNQPQHF.

This clonotype was recorded at least ten times. This sequence joins TRBV20-1 and TRBJ1-1, with D hard to call. V lost 0 bases to trimming and J lost 2 bases, with 7 bases between them. This CDR3 spans 13 amino acids. CDR1 and CDR2 (germline): DFQATT, SNEGSKA (reference sequence). In DNA form, the CDR3 reads TGCAGTGCTAGAGATCGCGGAAACACTGAAGCTTTCTTT. The encoded protein is CSARDRGNTEAFF.

This clonotype was detected many times. V and J are TRBV23-1 and TRBJ2-5; the match to TRBD1 covers 7 bases. TRBV23-1 is an ORF, with its function uncertain. This CDR3 comprises 16 residues. V was pared by 2 bases and J by 1 base, with 7 bases of the junction left unmatched. For the CDR3, the DNA is TGCGCCAGCAGTCAAAGGTTCCCAGGGGGCCAAGAGACCCAGTACTTC. This codes for CASSQRFPGGQETQYF.

There are a few counts of this clonotype. The genes are TRBV29-1 and TRBJ2-7, with D perhaps TRBD1 (6 bases). CDR1 is SQVTM, CDR2 ANQGSEA, per germline. Between the trimmed V and J ends, which lost 5 bases and 4 bases, there was a span of 12 bases. This CDR3 is 12 amino acids long. As DNA, the CDR3 is TGCAGCGTTTACCAGGGGACATACGAGCAGTACTTC. As protein: CSVYQGTYEQYF.

This clonotype has a handful of counts. CDR3 sequence reads: CSVSNRGQETQYF. The CDR3 bases are TGCAGCGTTTCAAACAGGGGGCAAGAGACCCAGTACTTC. The chain uses TRBV29-1 and TRBJ2-5, with 8 bases identical to TRBD1. This CDR3 region has 13 residues. Germline V gene lookup returns CDR1 SQVTM and CDR2 ANQGSEA. Trimming took 5 bases from V and 2 from J; bases not matched to a gene: 4. The full variable domain, its missing parts supplied by reference TRBV29-1 and TRBJ2-5, is SAVISQKPSRDICQRGTSLTIQCQVDSQVTMMFWYRQQPGQSLTLIATANQGSEATYESGFVIDKFPISRPNLTFSTLTVSNMSPEDSSIYLCSVSNRGQETQYFGPGTRLLVL.

The chain's CDR3 is CSARRKGQKNIQYF. For the CDR3, the DNA is TGCAGTGCTAGACGCAAAGGCCAGAAAAACATTCAGTACTTC. V is TRBV20-1 and J is TRBJ2-4; no clear D. The germline V gene has CDR1 DFQATT and CDR2 SNEGSKA (reference sequence). V was shortened by 2 bases and J by 4 bases, with 12 bases between the two germline ends. The CDR3 covers 14 residues.

This clonotype occurred many times. V usage is TRBV29-1 and J usage is TRBJ2-3; 8 bases match TRBD2. The CDR3 has 14 amino acids. Trimming at V came to 3 bases and at J to 0 bases, leaving 2 bases not matched to a gene. The germline CDR1 and CDR2 sequences are SQVTM and ANQGSEA. CDR3: CSVDGGRSTDTQYF. The CDR3 coding sequence is TGCAGCGTTGACGGCGGGAGGAGCACAGATACGCAGTATTTT.

The V and J genes are TRBV7-2 and TRBJ1-2, with D maybe TRBD1 (6 bases). The CDR3 totals 16 residues. The V end lost 4 bases, the J end lost 8 bases, and 23 bases lay between the germline ends. Germline values: CDR1 SGHTA, CDR2 FQGNSA. The CDR3 here is CASSSDPTGRAGGYTF. The DNA for the CDR3 is TGTGCCAGCAGCTCAGATCCGACAGGCCGCGCCGGGGGCTACACCTTC.

This chain links TRBV9 with TRBJ2-3; no firm D call. The CDR3 spans 16 residues. V lost 0 bases to trimming and J lost 2 bases, with 13 bases between them. Germline assignment: CDR1 SGDLS and CDR2 YYNGEE. The CDR3 DNA is TGTGCCAGCAGCGTAGGGGCGGCAACGACCACAGATACGCAGTATTTT. It encodes CASSVGAATTTDTQYF.

This clonotype showed up many times. The rearrangement links TRBV3-1 to TRBJ2-1; tentative D call: TRBD1 (5 bases). The germline V gene encodes CDR1 LGHDT and CDR2 YNNKEL (reference sequence). V gave up 0 bases and J gave up 9 bases, with 15 bases separating them. CDR3 length: 15 amino acids. The CDR3 region has the DNA TGTGCCAGCAGCCAAGATCTACAGGCTATGGGTGAGCAGTTCTTC. Translated, it gives CASSQDLQAMGEQFF.

This clonotype showed up many times. The DNA for the CDR3 is TGCAGCGTACGACAGGATTATAATTCACCCCTCCACTTT. Its protein is CSVRQDYNSPLHF. The rearrangement uses TRBV29-1 and TRBJ1-6, with D tentatively TRBD1 (6 bases). Germline assignment: CDR1 SQVTM and CDR2 ANQGSEA. Trimming left V 6 bases short and J 4 bases short, with 10 bases between. The CDR3 covers 13 residues. The variable domain in full, with the rest retrieved from reference TRBV29-1 and TRBJ1-6, is SAVISQKPSRDICQRGTSLTIQCQVDSQVTMMFWYRQQPGQSLTLIATANQGSEATYESGFVIDKFPISRPNLTFSTLTVSNMSPEDSSIYLCSVRQDYNSPLHFGNGTRLTVT.